The 24 T cell receptor beta chains given below trace back to one sample, sequenced in a study of cytomegalovirus exposure and HLA in healthy donors. Primers: 60 Vbeta forward and 13 Jbeta reverse. Libraries were prepared by immunoSEQ multiplex PCR; TCRdb keeps only in-frame clonotypes and omits some of them. The repertoire holds approximately 220,000 clones, with 60% to 85% as singletons. The sequencing input was PBMCs. The source of these receptors is a man aged 35 to 55 in good health and CMV-seronegative.

This chain joins TRBV29-1 and TRBJ2-5, with 7 bases identical to TRBD1. V gave up 6 bases and J gave up 3 bases; unmatched junction bases: 4. This CDR3 comprises 12 residues. Looked up from germline, CDR1 is SQVTM and CDR2 is ANQGSEA. CDR3 sequence (DNA): TGCAGCGTGGGGGACAGCGAAGAGACCCAGTACTTC. Amino acids: CSVGDSEETQYF. Using reference TRBV29-1 and TRBJ2-5 for the parts outside the CDR3, the full variable domain is SAVISQKPSRDICQRGTSLTIQCQVDSQVTMMFWYRQQPGQSLTLIATANQGSEATYESGFVIDKFPISRPNLTFSTLTVSNMSPEDSSIYLCSVGDSEETQYFGPGTRLLVL.

This chain joins TRBV10-3 and TRBJ2-3; maybe TRBD2 (5 bases). Per the germline V gene, CDR1 is ENHRY and CDR2 is SYGVKD. The CDR3 runs to 14 residues. The V end was cut by 6 bases, the J end by 0 bases, with 10 bases between. The CDR3 DNA sequence: TGTGCCATCAGCTCGGGGTATAGCACAGATACGCAGTATTTT. It specifies CAISSGYSTDTQYF.

The genes are TRBV27 and TRBJ1-2; unclear D gene. CDR3 length: 13 amino acids. CDR1 MNHEY and CDR2 SMNVEV come from the germline V gene (reference sequence). With 4 bases removed from V and 6 bases from J, the gap between germline ends came to 12 bases. CDR3 protein: CASSSPGEDGYTF. CDR3 DNA sequence: TGTGCCAGCAGTTCCCCCGGTGAAGATGGCTACACCTTC.

This chain connects TRBV28 to TRBJ2-7; no reliable D call. The CDR3 has 15 residues. Germline CDR1 and CDR2: MDHEN and SYDVKM. Trimming left V 3 bases short and J 1 base short, with 13 bases between. This chain's CDR3 is CASSLLVRKSYEQYF. The CDR3 DNA reads as TGTGCCAGCAGTTTGCTCGTCAGGAAATCCTACGAGCAGTACTTC.

The CDR3, as DNA: TGTGCCAGCTCACCCCCCGGGACAGGGGGGTATGGCTACACCTTC. Its translation is CASSPPGTGGYGYTF. V and J are TRBV18 and TRBJ1-2; 11 bases are a match to TRBD1. With V trimmed by 3 bases and J by 5 bases, 5 bases remained unmatched. CDR3 length: 15 residues. Germline V CDR1 and CDR2: KGHSH, LQKENI.

The sample holds one count of this clone. This chain connects TRBV7-2 to TRBJ1-3; D perhaps matches TRBD1 (5 bases). The ends were cut back, 5 bases at V and 4 bases at J, with 9 bases in the middle. CDR3 length: 13 amino acids. Germline CDR1 and CDR2: SGHTA and FQGNSA. CDR3 sequence reads: CASSGDRGNTIYF. The DNA for the CDR3 is TGTGCCAGCAGCGGAGACAGAGGAAACACCATATATTTT.

Of note for this clone: A read error may produce the germline difference seen at one junction end. The rearrangement uses TRBV7-9 and TRBJ1-2; 9 nucleotides match TRBD1. CDR3 size: 15 residues. Germline-derived CDR1 and CDR2 are SEHNR and FQNEAQ (reference sequence). CDR3 coding DNA: TGTTCCAGCAGCCCCCAGACAGGGGGGACAGGCGGCTACACCTTC. Translating it yields CSSSPQTGGTGGYTF.

The V and J genes are TRBV2 and TRBJ1-4, with D perhaps TRBD1 (6 bases). The CDR3 is 16 residues long. V lost 6 bases and J lost 0, with 14 bases in between. Germline CDR1 SNHLY, CDR2 FYNNEI. CDR3 sequence reads: CASRPRTAATNEKLFF. DNA for the CDR3: TGTGCCAGCAGACCGAGGACAGCTGCAACTAATGAAAAACTGTTTTTT.

The rearrangement uses TRBV7-3 and TRBJ2-3; D is uncertain. The length of the CDR3 is 15 residues. Trimming removed 4 bases at V and 14 bases at J, with 25 bases between. From germline, CDR1 is SGHTA and CDR2 FQGTGA. This CDR3 is CASSSHHKFALGRYF. CDR3 DNA: TGTGCCAGCAGCTCCCATCACAAATTTGCCCTAGGTCGGTATTTT.

This clone was detected a few times. The rearrangement uses TRBV7-9 and TRBJ1-4; D is perhaps TRBD1 (6 bases). Trimming left V 7 bases short and J 7 bases short, with 16 bases between. The CDR3 consists of 14 residues. The germline gives CDR1 SEHNR, CDR2 FQNEAQ (reference sequence). This CDR3 is CASTYRAVGEKLFF. Here the CDR3 DNA reads TGTGCCAGCACCTACAGGGCAGTCGGTGAAAAACTGTTTTTT.

CDR3 sequence: CASSSTNMGWCYF. The CDR3 DNA sequence: TGTGCCAGCAGCTCCACTAACATGGGTTGGTGCTACTTC. The chain employs TRBV7-9 and TRBJ2-7; no reliable D call. The CDR3 has 13 residues. Trimming shortened V by 4 bases and J by 13 bases, and 20 bases separated the two germline ends. CDR1 SEHNR and CDR2 FQNEAQ come from the germline V gene (reference sequence).

The chain joins TRBV11-2 to TRBJ2-5; TRBD1 agrees at 10 bases. The CDR3 consists of 19 residues. V gave up 3 bases and J gave up 2 bases; unmatched junction bases: 15. Germline lookup yields CDR1 SGHAT and CDR2 FQNNGV. DNA for the CDR3: TGTGCCAGCAGCTTGGATCCGGGACAGGGGAGGGTAGGGCAAGAGACCCAGTACTTC. Its translation is CASSLDPGQGRVGQETQYF.

In its sample, this clone was seen a few times. The CDR3 protein is CASSRGSGQETQYF. CDR3 nucleotides: TGTGCCAGCAGCCGCGGGAGCGGCCAAGAGACCCAGTACTTC. The chain has TRBV27 and TRBJ2-5; 7 nucleotides match TRBD2. With V trimmed by 6 bases and J by 1 base, 5 bases remained unmatched. This CDR3 comprises 14 residues. CDR1 and CDR2 from the germline V gene are MNHEY and SMNVEV (reference sequence).

This clone was seen a few times. The V gene is TRBV7-3, the J gene TRBJ2-2, with TRBD1 matching over 7 bases. CDR1 and CDR2 (germline): SGHTA, FQGTGA. This CDR3 region has 17 residues. V shed 5 bases and J 5 bases; nucleotides not matched to a gene: 14. CDR3 sequence: CASSEGGGSAITGELFF. The CDR3 DNA is TGTGCCAGCAGCGAAGGGGGCGGATCCGCGATTACCGGGGAGCTGTTTTTT. Full variable domain (missing parts from reference TRBV7-3 and TRBJ2-2): GAGVSQTPSNKVTEKGKYVELRCDPISGHTALYWYRQSLGQGPEFLIYFQGTGAADDSGLPNDRFFAVRPEGSVSTLKIQRTERGDSAVYLCASSEGGGSAITGELFFGEGSRLTVL.

This rearrangement joins TRBV2 to TRBJ2-1, with 10 bases identical to TRBD1. This CDR3 has 15 residues. Germline CDR1 is SNHLY and CDR2 is FYNNEI. V dropped 6 bases and J dropped 4; count of bases not matched to a gene: 6. The DNA for the CDR3 is TGTGCCAGCAGAGCCGGGACAGGGGCTTACAATGAGCAGTTCTTC. Protein product: CASRAGTGAYNEQFF. Full variable domain (remainder filled in from reference TRBV2 and TRBJ2-1): EPEVTQTPSHQVTQMGQEVILRCVPISNHLYFYWYRQILGQKVEFLVSFYNNEISEKSEIFDDQFSVERPDGSNFTLKIRSTKLEDSAMYFCASRAGTGAYNEQFFGPGTRLTVL.

This chain joins TRBV7-8 and TRBJ1-4; tentatively, D is TRBD1 (6 bases). The V end was cut by 6 bases, the J end by 5 bases, with 13 bases between. Germline V gene sequence: CDR1 SGHVS, CDR2 FQNEAQ. The CDR3 is made up of 14 amino acids. The DNA of the CDR3 is TGTGCCAGCAGTTTCGGACAGAGAAATGAAAAACTGTTTTTT. Translating it yields CASSFGQRNEKLFF.

The chain links TRBV6-6 to TRBJ1-2; D not resolved. In germline, CDR1 is MNHNY, CDR2 SVGAGI (reference sequence). The V end was cut by 4 bases, the J end by 8 bases, with 8 bases between. The CDR3 extends over 11 amino acids. CDR3: CASSLGEGYTF. The CDR3 DNA follows: TGTGCCAGCAGTTTAGGAGAAGGCTACACCTTC.

The chain is built from TRBV6-1 and TRBJ2-7; 7 positions match TRBD1. The V gene end was trimmed by 1 base and the J gene end by 5 bases; junction bases not matched to a gene: 11. The CDR3 is 16 amino acids. Germline loops: CDR1 MNHNS, CDR2 SASEGT. DNA of the CDR3: TGTGCCAGCAGTGAAGTAGGGCAGGGGGTTCCTAACGAGCAGTACTTC. Its protein product is CASSEVGQGVPNEQYF.

This chain links TRBV27 with TRBJ1-6, with a possible D match to TRBD1 (5 bases). CDR3 length: 15 residues. Trimming stripped 5 bases from V and 7 bases from J, with 15 bases between. Looked up from germline, CDR1 is MNHEY and CDR2 is SMNVEV (reference sequence). The CDR3 coding sequence is TGTGCCAGCAGTCCCGGAGGGGTATACAATTCACCCCTCCACTTT. Residues: CASSPGGVYNSPLHF.

The V and J genes are TRBV7-6 and TRBJ2-2; 7 positions match TRBD2. V was pared by 1 base and J by 7 bases, with 6 bases of the junction left unmatched. The CDR3 spans 15 residues. From germline, CDR1 is SGHVS and CDR2 FNYEAQ. CDR3 DNA: TGTGCCAGCAGCTTAGTCCCTAGCGGATTCGGGGAGCTGTTTTTT. This encodes CASSLVPSGFGELFF.

The chain uses TRBV25-1 and TRBJ1-1, with D hard to call. V was pared by 8 bases and J by 9 bases, with 13 bases between. This CDR3 contains 11 residues. CDR1 is MGHDK and CDR2 is SYGVNS in the germline V gene. The CDR3 loop reads CASGPPQQAFF. DNA of the CDR3: TGTGCCAGCGGCCCCCCCCAACAAGCTTTCTTT.

This clone was observed a few times. The chain uses TRBV6-5 and TRBJ1-1; TRBD1 might be the D (5 bases). Trimming took off 0 bases at V and 7 bases at J, with 12 bases between the two ends. Germline V gives CDR1 MNHEY, CDR2 SVGAGI. The CDR3 loop spans 14 amino acids. The CDR3 nucleotides read TGTGCCAGCAGTTACTCGGAGACAGCCTTTGAAGCTTTCTTT. Residues: CASSYSETAFEAFF.

The V and J genes are TRBV11-2 and TRBJ2-7, with D maybe TRBD1 (6 bases). Looked up from germline, CDR1 is SGHAT and CDR2 is FQNNGV. V lost 2 bases and J 6 bases, leaving 11 bases between the germline ends. This CDR3 is built from 13 residues. The CDR3 DNA follows: TGTGCCAGCAGCTTAAGGACAGCTCGCGAGCAGTACTTC. The encoded protein is CASSLRTAREQYF.

The J gene is TRBJ1-4, the V gene TRBV19, with TRBD1 matching 9 bases. V shed 4 bases, J shed 6 bases, and the junction held 21 bases outside the gene matches. The CDR3 has 20 residues. CDR1 and CDR2 (germline): LNHDA, SQIVND (reference sequence). CDR3 DNA sequence: TGTGCCAGTAGTAGATTAGTTAGGGATGGGCGGGACAGGGACTATGAAAAACTGTTTTTT. Amino acid sequence: CASSRLVRDGRDRDYEKLFF.